The subject of this entry is one TCR beta chain. The entry originates in a study of cytomegalovirus exposure and HLA in healthy donors. TCRdb's copy holds only in-frame clones and misses some; the assay was immunoSEQ multiplex PCR. Counted here are roughly 250,000 clones, about 86% occurring once; the ten biggest clones make up around 2.6%. The germline V gene has CDR1 SGHNT and CDR2 YENEEA. Trimming cost V 1 base and J 0 bases, with 12 bases left between them. CDR3 size: 16 residues. The TCR originated in a man aged 18 to 29 in good health and CMV-seronegative. The chain uses TRBV11-3 and TRBJ1-1; D unresolved. Sequencing was done on a sample of PBMCs. CDR3 in amino acids: CASSLGRDGMNTEAFF. The DNA of the CDR3 is TGTGCCAGCAGCTTAGGCCGGGATGGAATGAACACTGAAGCTTTCTTT.